A single sample gave rise to the 10 T cell receptor beta chains below, sequenced in a study of CD8 T cells in ankylosing spondylitis. MiXCR, run by TCRdb on the 5' RACE reads, gives a single entry per CDR3 protein. The top ten clones hold over 15% of a sample with 670,000 or so distinct CDR3 sequences, about 20% of them seen once. For these TCRs, the target antigens are not known. Study outcomes and limitations: Seemingly distinctive of ankylosing spondylitis blood was a TCR beta motif formed by eight highly homologous variants.

Sample: blood, either unsorted or a sorted T cell fraction (not recorded which). Receptor source: a male donor with ankylosing spondylitis.

This sequence joins TRBV24-1 and TRBJ2-5; D possibly corresponds to TRBD2 (6 bases). V shed 4 bases and J shed 0 bases, with 11 bases lying between them. The length of the CDR3 is 15 residues. Germline V gives CDR1 KGHDR, CDR2 SFDVKD. CDR3 coding DNA: TGTGCCACCAGTGACTCCCGGGACTACCAAGAGACCCAGTACTTC. Its translation is CATSDSRDYQETQYF.

The sample holds many counts of this clonotype. The rearrangement uses TRBV12-3 or TRBV12-4 and TRBJ1-2; D is unresolved. Trimming cost V 6 bases and J 4 bases, with 9 bases left between them. This CDR3 spans 12 amino acids. CDR3 sequence: CASSPVGYGYTF. The CDR3 DNA is TGTGCCAGCAGCCCGGTCGGCTATGGCTACACCTTC.

The rearrangement links TRBV7-9 to TRBJ1-2; the match to TRBD1 covers 7 bases. Germline assignment: CDR1 SEHNR and CDR2 FQNEAQ (reference sequence). CDR3 size: 15 residues. The J segment lost 3 bases and the V segment lost 4 bases, leaving 8 bases of the junction unmatched. CDR3 region: CASSSETTGDYGYTF. CDR3 sequence (DNA): TGTGCCAGCAGCTCCGAAACAACAGGGGACTATGGCTACACCTTC.

The rearrangement links TRBV29-1 to TRBJ2-3; D perhaps matches TRBD1 (6 bases). The CDR3 spans 13 residues. V was trimmed by 5 bases and J by 0 bases, leaving 9 bases between them. Germline loops: CDR1 SQVTM, CDR2 ANQGSEA. The CDR3 sequence: CSVRGRSTDTQYF. The CDR3 bases are TGCAGCGTTAGGGGGAGAAGCACAGATACGCAGTATTTT.

This clonotype was counted ten times or more. The V gene is TRBV20-1, the J gene TRBJ1-1; D not resolved. V was trimmed by 3 bases and J by 0 bases, leaving 8 bases between them. Germline V gives CDR1 DFQATT, CDR2 SNEGSKA (reference sequence). The CDR3 runs to 13 residues. In nucleotides, the CDR3 is TGCAGTGCTAGTACCCTTTTGAACACTGAAGCTTTCTTT. This encodes CSASTLLNTEAFF.

V and J are TRBV11-2 and TRBJ2-2; maybe TRBD2 (7 bases). The germline V gene has CDR1 SGHAT and CDR2 FQNNGV. The CDR3 length is 16 residues. V was clipped by 1 base and J by 3 bases, with 12 bases between them. The chain's CDR3 is CASSLVPGGYTGELFF. DNA of the CDR3: TGTGCCAGCAGCTTAGTCCCGGGGGGCTACACCGGGGAGCTGTTTTTT. The entire variable domain, with the rest obtained from reference TRBV11-2 and TRBJ2-2, is as follows: EAGVAQSPRYKIIEKRQSVAFWCNPISGHATLYWYQQILGQGPKLLIQFQNNGVVDDSQLPKDRFSAERLKGVDSTLKIQPAKLEDSAVYLCASSLVPGGYTGELFFGEGSRLTVL.

Turning to this clonotype: Relative to the germline gene, one junction end is altered; a read error may explain this. The J gene is TRBJ2-3, the V gene TRBV15; either TRBD1 or TRBD2 may fit D (6 bases each). CDR1 and CDR2 from the germline V gene are LNHNV and YYDKDF (reference sequence). CDR3 length: 15 amino acids. Written as DNA, the CDR3 is TGTGCCATCAGCAGCTTAGGGGGGATGGCAGATACGCAGTATTTT. This codes for CAISSLGGMADTQYF.

The rearrangement joins TRBV10-3 to TRBJ2-5; 10 nucleotides agree with TRBD2. This CDR3 comprises 16 residues. The V and J ends lost 10 bases and 3 bases, in that order; junction bases with no gene match: 14. Germline assignment: CDR1 ENHRY and CDR2 SYGVKD. CDR3 DNA: TGTGCCACCCTGACTATAGCGGGAGGACCGAAAGAGACCCAGTACTTC. Amino acid sequence: CATLTIAGGPKETQYF.

The sample holds a few counts of this clonotype. The rearrangement uses TRBV2 and TRBJ2-7; perhaps TRBD2 as D (5 bases). The V gene lost 3 bases and the J gene lost 3 bases, with 15 bases spanning the gap. Per the germline V gene, CDR1 is SNHLY and CDR2 is FYNNEI. This CDR3 spans 15 amino acids. The CDR3, as DNA: TGTGCCAGCAGTGATGGGAGACGGCCTATCTACGAGCAGTACTTC. Its translation is CASSDGRRPIYEQYF. The full variable domain, its missing parts supplied by reference TRBV2 and TRBJ2-7, is EPEVTQTPSHQVTQMGQEVILRCVPISNHLYFYWYRQILGQKVEFLVSFYNNEISEKSEIFDDQFSVERPDGSNFTLKIRSTKLEDSAMYFCASSDGRRPIYEQYFGPGTRLTVT.

The sample holds a few counts of this clonotype. The chain has TRBV11-2 and TRBJ2-2; no clear D. The ends were cut back, 1 base at V and 5 bases at J, with 14 bases in the middle. Looked up from germline, CDR1 is SGHAT and CDR2 is FQNNGV. This CDR3 has 16 residues. The CDR3 spells CASSLVGVLTTGELFF. The CDR3 DNA is TGTGCCAGCAGCTTAGTTGGGGTATTAACTACCGGGGAGCTGTTTTTT.